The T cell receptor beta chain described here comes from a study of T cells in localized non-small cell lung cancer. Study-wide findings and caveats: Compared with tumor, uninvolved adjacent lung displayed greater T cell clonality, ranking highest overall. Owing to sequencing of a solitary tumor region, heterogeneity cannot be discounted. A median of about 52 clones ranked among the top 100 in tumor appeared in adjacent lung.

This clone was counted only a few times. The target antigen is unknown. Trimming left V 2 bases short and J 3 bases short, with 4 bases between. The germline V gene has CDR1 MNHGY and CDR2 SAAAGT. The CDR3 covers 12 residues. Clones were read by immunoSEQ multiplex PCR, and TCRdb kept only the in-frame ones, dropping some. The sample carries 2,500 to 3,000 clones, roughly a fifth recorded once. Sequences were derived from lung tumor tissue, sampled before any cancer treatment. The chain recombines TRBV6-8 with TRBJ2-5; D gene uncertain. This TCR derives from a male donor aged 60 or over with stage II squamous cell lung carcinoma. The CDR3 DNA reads TGTGCCAGCAGTTACCGAAAAGAGACCCAGTACTTC. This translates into CASSYRKETQYF.